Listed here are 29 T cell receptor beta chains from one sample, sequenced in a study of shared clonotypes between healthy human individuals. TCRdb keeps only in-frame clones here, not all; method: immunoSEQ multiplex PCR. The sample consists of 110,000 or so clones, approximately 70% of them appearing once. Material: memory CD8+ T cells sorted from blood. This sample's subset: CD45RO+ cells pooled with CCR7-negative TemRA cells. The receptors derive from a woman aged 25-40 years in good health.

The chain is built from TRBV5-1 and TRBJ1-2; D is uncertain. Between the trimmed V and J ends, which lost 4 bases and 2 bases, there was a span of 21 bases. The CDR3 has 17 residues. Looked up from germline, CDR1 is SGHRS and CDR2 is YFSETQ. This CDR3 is CASSNGGRAGVNYGYTF. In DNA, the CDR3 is TGCGCCAGCAGCAACGGAGGGCGGGCGGGAGTAAACTATGGCTACACCTTC.

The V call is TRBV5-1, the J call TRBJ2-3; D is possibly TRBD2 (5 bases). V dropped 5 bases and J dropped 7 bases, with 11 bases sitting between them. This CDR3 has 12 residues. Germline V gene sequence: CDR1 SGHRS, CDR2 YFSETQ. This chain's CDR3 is CASSYPGYTQYF. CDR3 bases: TGCGCCAGCAGTTATCCGGGATATACGCAGTATTTT.

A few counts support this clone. The CDR3 reads CASSLYDPSSSYNEQFF. The CDR3 DNA reads TGTGCCAGCAGTTTATACGATCCATCGTCCTCCTACAATGAGCAGTTCTTC. This rearrangement joins TRBV27 to TRBJ2-1; D remains unclear. In germline, CDR1 is MNHEY, CDR2 SMNVEV (reference sequence). This CDR3 is 17 amino acids long. Trimming cost V 1 base and J 0 bases, with 13 bases left between them.

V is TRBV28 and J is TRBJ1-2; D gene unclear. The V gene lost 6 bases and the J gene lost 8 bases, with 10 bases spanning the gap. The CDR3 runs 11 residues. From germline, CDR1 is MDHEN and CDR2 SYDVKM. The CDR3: CASSQTPGYTF. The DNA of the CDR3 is TGTGCCAGCAGCCAGACCCCGGGCTACACCTTC.

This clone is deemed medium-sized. CDR3 bases: TGCGCCAGCAGCCAAGATGGGAAGCGGCAGAGTGGAGATGAGCAGTTCTTC. Amino acid sequence: CASSQDGKRQSGDEQFF. This chain links TRBV4-1 with TRBJ2-1; possible D gene TRBD2, 5 bases. The germline V gene encodes CDR1 MGHRA and CDR2 YSYEKL. Trimming removed 0 bases at V and 8 bases at J, with 20 bases between. The CDR3 is made up of 17 amino acids.

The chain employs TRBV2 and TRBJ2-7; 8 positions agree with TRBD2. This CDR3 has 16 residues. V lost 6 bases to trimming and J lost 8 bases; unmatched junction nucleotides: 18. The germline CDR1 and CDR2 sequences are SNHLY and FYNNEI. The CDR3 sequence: CASRLSWWDFSGKQYF. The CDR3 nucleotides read TGTGCCAGCAGGCTAAGTTGGTGGGACTTTAGCGGGAAGCAGTACTTC.

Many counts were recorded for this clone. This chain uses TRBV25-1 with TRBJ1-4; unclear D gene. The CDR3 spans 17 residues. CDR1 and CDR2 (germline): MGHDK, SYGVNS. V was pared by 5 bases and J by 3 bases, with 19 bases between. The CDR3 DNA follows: TGTGCCAGCAGTCTAAAGGGCCCCGATGGTCCTAATGAAAAACTGTTTTTT. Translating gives CASSLKGPDGPNEKLFF. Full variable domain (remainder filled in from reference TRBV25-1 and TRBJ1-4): EADIYQTPRYLVIGTGKKITLECSQTMGHDKMYWYQQDPGMELHLIHYSYGVNSTEKGDLSSESTVSRIRTEHFPLTLESARPSHTSQYLCASSLKGPDGPNEKLFFGSGTQLSVL.

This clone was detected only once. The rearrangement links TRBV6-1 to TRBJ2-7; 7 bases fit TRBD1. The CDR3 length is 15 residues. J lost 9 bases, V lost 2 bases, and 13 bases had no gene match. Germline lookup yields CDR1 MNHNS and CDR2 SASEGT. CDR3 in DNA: TGTGCCAGCAGTGAAACCGGGACAGACTTGCTCGGGCAGTACTTC. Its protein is CASSETGTDLLGQYF.

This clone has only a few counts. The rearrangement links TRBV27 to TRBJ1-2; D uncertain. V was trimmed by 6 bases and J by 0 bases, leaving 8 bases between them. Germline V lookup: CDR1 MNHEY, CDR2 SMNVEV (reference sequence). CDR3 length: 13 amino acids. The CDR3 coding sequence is TGTGCCAGCAGCGTCAGTACTAACTATGGCTACACCTTC. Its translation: CASSVSTNYGYTF.

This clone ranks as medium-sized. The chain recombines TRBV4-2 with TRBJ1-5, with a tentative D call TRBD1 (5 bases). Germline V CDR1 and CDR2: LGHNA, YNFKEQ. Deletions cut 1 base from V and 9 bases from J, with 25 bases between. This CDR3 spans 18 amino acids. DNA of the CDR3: TGTGCCAGCAGCCAAGTATCCGAAGGGGCCGACCACGTACGGCCCCAGCATTTT. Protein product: CASSQVSEGADHVRPQHF.

CDR3 loop: CASSKWTVAGAETEQFF. CDR3 sequence (DNA): TGTGCCAGCAGCAAATGGACCGTAGCGGGAGCCGAAACTGAGCAGTTCTTC. V and J are TRBV21-1 and TRBJ2-1; the table's D call, TRBD2, was not checked against the DNA. TRBV21-1 is noted as a pseudogene. The CDR3 is 17 residues long.

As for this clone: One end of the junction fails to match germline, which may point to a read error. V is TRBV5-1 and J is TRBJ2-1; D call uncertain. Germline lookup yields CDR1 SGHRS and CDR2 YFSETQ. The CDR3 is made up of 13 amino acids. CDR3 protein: CASSLEVATERFF. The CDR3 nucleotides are TGCGCCAGCAGCTTGGAAGTTGCGACCGAGCGGTTCTTC.

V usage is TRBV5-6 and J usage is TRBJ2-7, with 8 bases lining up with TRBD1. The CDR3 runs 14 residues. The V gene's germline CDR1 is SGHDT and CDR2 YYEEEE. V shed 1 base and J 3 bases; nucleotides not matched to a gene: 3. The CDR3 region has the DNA TGTGCCAGCAGCTTGCAACAGGGGGTCTACGAGCAGTACTTC. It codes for CASSLQQGVYEQYF.

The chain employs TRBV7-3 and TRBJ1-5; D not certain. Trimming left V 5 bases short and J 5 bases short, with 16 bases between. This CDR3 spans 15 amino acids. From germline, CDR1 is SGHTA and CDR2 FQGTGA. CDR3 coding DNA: TGTGCCAGCAGCCCCACAGCCGGTGGGGATCAGCCCCAGCATTTT. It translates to CASSPTAGGDQPQHF.

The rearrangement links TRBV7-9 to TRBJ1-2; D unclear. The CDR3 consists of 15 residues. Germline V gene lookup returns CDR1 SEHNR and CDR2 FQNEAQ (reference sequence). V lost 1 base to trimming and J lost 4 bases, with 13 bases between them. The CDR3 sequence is CASSLGSGDLYGYTF. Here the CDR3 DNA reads TGTGCCAGCAGCTTAGGGTCTGGGGATCTCTATGGCTACACCTTC.

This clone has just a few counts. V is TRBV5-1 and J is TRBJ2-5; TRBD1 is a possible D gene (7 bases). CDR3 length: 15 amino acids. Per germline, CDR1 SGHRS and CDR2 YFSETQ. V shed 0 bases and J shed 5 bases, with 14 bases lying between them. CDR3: CASSLGQGGVETQYF. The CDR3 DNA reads TGCGCCAGCAGCTTGGGACAGGGAGGTGTGGAGACCCAGTACTTC.

DNA for the CDR3: TGTGCCAGTAGCGTTAGGAGTTCGAGCGAGCAGTACTTC. Translated: CASSVRSSSEQYF. J is TRBJ2-7 and V is TRBV19; D gene unclear. In germline, CDR1 is LNHDA, CDR2 SQIVND (reference sequence). Between the trimmed V and J ends, which lost 6 bases and 6 bases, there was a span of 15 bases. CDR3 length: 13 residues.

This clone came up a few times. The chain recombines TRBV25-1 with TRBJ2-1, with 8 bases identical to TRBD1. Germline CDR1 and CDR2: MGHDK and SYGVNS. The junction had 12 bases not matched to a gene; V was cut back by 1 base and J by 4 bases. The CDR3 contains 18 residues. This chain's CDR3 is CASSESRTGRGEYNEQFF. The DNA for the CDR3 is TGTGCCAGCAGTGAATCCCGGACAGGGCGCGGGGAGTACAATGAGCAGTTCTTC.

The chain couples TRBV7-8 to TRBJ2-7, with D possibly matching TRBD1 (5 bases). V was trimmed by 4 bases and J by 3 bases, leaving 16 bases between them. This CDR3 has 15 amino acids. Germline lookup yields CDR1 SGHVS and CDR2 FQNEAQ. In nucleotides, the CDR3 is TGTGCCAGCAGCTCCCAGCAGGGCCCATACTACGAGCAGTACTTC. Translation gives CASSSQQGPYYEQYF.

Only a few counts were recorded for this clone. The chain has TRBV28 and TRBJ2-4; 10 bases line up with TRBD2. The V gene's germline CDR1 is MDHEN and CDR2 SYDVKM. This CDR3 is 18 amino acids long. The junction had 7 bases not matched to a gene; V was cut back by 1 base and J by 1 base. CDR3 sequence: CASSLYSSGSLAKNIQYF. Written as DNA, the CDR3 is TGTGCCAGCAGTTTATATTCTAGCGGGAGCTTGGCCAAAAACATTCAGTACTTC.

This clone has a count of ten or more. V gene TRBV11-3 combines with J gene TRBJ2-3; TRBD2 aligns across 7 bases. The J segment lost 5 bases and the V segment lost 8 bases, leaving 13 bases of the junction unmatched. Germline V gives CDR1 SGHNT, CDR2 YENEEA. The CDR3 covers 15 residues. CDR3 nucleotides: TGTGCCAGCTCTCGCGGCGGGAGCGGCGGAGATACGCAGTATTTT. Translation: CASSRGGSGGDTQYF. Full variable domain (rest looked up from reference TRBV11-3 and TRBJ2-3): EAGVVQSPRYKIIEKKQPVAFWCNPISGHNTLYWYLQNLGQGPELLIRYENEEAVDDSQLPKDRFSAERLKGVDSTLKIQPAELGDSAVYLCASSRGGSGGDTQYFGPGTRLTVL.

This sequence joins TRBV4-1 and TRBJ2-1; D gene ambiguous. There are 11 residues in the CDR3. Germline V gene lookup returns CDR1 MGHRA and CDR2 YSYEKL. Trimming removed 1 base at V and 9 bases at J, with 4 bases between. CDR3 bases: TGCGCCAGCAGCCAAGCTGGTGAGCAGTTCTTC. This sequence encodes CASSQAGEQFF.

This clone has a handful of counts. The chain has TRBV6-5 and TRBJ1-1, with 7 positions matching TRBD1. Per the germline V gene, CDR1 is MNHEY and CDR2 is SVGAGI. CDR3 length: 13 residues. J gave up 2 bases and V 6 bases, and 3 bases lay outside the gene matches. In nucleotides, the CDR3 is TGTGCCAGCAGGACAGGGTTAAACACTGAAGCTTTCTTT. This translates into CASRTGLNTEAFF.

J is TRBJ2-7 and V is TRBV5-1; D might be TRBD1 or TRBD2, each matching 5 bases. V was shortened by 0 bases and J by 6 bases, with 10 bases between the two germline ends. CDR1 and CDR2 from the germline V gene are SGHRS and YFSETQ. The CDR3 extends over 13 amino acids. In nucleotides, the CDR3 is TGCGCCAGCAGCTTGGAGAGGGGCGTCGAGCAGTACTTC. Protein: CASSLERGVEQYF.

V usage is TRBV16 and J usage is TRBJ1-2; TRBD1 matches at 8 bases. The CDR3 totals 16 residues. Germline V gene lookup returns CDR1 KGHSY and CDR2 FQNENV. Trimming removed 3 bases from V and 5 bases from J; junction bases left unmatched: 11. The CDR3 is CASSQEHRGGKYGYTF. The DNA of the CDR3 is TGTGCCAGCAGCCAGGAACACAGGGGGGGAAAGTATGGCTACACCTTC.

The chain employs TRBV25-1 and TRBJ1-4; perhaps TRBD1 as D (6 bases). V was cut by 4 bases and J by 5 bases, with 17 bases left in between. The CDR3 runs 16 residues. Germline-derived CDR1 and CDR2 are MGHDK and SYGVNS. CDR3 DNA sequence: TGTGCCAGCAGTGCCAGGGGAGAGGTGAAAAATGAAAAACTGTTTTTT. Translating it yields CASSARGEVKNEKLFF.

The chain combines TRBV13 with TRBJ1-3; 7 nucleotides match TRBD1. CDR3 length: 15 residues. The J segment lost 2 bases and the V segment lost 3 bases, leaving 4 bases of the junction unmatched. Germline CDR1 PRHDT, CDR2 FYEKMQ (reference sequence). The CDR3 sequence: CASSFEGATGNTIYF. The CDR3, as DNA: TGTGCCAGCAGCTTTGAGGGGGCGACTGGAAACACCATATATTTT.

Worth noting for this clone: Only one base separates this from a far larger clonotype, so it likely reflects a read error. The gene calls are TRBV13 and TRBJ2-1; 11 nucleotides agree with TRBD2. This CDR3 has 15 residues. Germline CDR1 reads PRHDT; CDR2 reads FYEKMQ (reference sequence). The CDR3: CVSSLPSSGGREQFF. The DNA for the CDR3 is TGTGTCAGCAGCTTACCGTCTAGCGGGGGGCGTGAGCAGTTCTTC.

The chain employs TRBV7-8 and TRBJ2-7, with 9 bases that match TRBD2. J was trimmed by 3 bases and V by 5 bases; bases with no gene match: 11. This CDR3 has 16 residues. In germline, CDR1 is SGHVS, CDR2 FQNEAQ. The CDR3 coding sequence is TGTGCCAGCAGCCCGGGACTAGCAATCCCCTTCTACGAGCAGTACTTC. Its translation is CASSPGLAIPFYEQYF.